A selection of T cell receptor beta chains follows, all from one sample in a study of cytomegalovirus exposure and HLA in healthy donors. Measured with immunoSEQ multiplex PCR; TCRdb has only the in-frame clones, and not every one. Of 170,000 or so clones detected, more than 70% appear once; the ten largest clones hold around 0.37%. The sequencing sample was made of PBMCs. The receptors were sampled from a boy between 2 and 10 years old in good health and CMV-seronegative. CDR3s leave out the opening cysteine and the closing phenylalanine or tryptophan.

v_call	cdr3_length	j_call	cdr3_aa
TRBV6-5	12	TRBJ2-1	ASSFGLAGDEQF
TRBV7-6	13	TRBJ2-5	ASSPRTSGTETQY
TRBV28	11	TRBJ2-1	ASRGLSYNEQF
TRBV2	14	TRBJ1-1	ASSVGLAFWRTEAF
TRBV27	12	TRBJ1-1	ASSFGTGVTEAF
TRBV6-6	13	TRBJ1-1	ASSLQGLMNTEAF
TRBV27	11	TRBJ1-2	ASSFGGDNGYT
TRBV6-6	13	TRBJ1-2	ASSLRQGLNYGYT
TRBV27	18	TRBJ2-6	ASSLLGLGREGPGANVLT
TRBV30	14	TRBJ1-3	AWTRDRSLSGNTIY
TRBV4-1	15	TRBJ2-3	ASSQALTSGRTDTQY
TRBV5-1	11	TRBJ2-7	ASSSGTGWEQY
TRBV28	12	TRBJ2-3	ASTGAAVTDTQY
TRBV7-9	17	TRBJ2-6	ASSSETGTFDSGANVLT
TRBV5-1	13	TRBJ1-2	ASSSGQGVDYGYT
TRBV10-2	12	TRBJ2-1	ASRTGELVYEQF
TRBV18	12	TRBJ1-1	ATTSRQANTEAF
TRBV5-1	11	TRBJ1-2	ASSLDSKNGYT
TRBV4-1	16	TRBJ2-5	ASSQDRARADHQETQY
TRBV4-1	12	TRBJ2-7	ASSQFLSSYEQY
TRBV5-6	15	TRBJ2-3	ASSLRDSQYRTDTQY
TRBV29-1	12	TRBJ1-1	SVGTGVGDTEAF
TRBV25-1	12	TRBJ1-5	ASSDWTGDQPQH
TRBV2	11	TRBJ1-5	ASTGTGGQPQH
TRBV9	14	TRBJ1-4	ASSVGSGTGAPKLF
TRBV25-1	13	TRBJ2-3	ASSARARGEDTQY
TRBV10-3	14	TRBJ1-1	AISESKGVRNTEAF
TRBV6-1	12	TRBJ2-1	ASSEGGSWNEQF
TRBV7-9	14	TRBJ2-5	ASSLRGRGWKETQY
TRBV18	13	TRBJ2-7	ASSLPTSGFYEQY
TRBV4-1	14	TRBJ2-7	ASSQVSPGVSYEQY
TRBV28	12	TRBJ2-7	ASNLAGDPYEQY
TRBV28	10	TRBJ1-5	ASRAGHQPQH
TRBV6-5	13	TRBJ1-5	ASSSRGGSSQPQH
TRBV2	14	TRBJ2-7	ASSEALRVAAYEQY
TRBV11-1	13	TRBJ2-7	ASSVRPDMTYEQY